This T cell receptor beta chain was sequenced in a study of blood T cell repertoires in COVID-19. On the study more broadly: Italy, Spain and the United States were the sources of the convalescent and acute COVID-19 samples.

Authors' data handling: Estimates of nucleated cell counts were drawn from the amplification of reference gene primers. Profiled with immunoSEQ multiplex PCR; TCRdb holds only in-frame clones, not every one. V and J calls and clone size come straight from that table; D and trimming were deduced from the DNA. The repertoire holds 270,000 or so clones, with around 89% as singletons. This TCR was recovered from a middle-aged man with acute or convalescent COVID-19. What was sequenced was peripheral blood.

The DNA for the CDR3 is TGTGCCAGCAGGGTGGACAGGGCCCCAAACTATGGCTACACCTTC. This translates into CASRVDRAPNYGYTF. J is TRBJ1-2 and V is TRBV2; TRBD1 agrees at 8 bases. CDR1 and CDR2 from the germline V gene are SNHLY and FYNNEI. This CDR3 is built from 15 residues. After removal of 6 bases from V and 2 bases from J, the junction contained 8 bases not matched to a gene. Full variable domain (rest looked up from reference TRBV2 and TRBJ1-2): EPEVTQTPSHQVTQMGQEVILRCVPISNHLYFYWYRQILGQKVEFLVSFYNNEISEKSEIFDDQFSVERPDGSNFTLKIRSTKLEDSAMYFCASRVDRAPNYGYTFGSGTRLTVV.